These 9 T cell receptor beta chains originate from one sample sequenced in a study of T cells in Graves' hyperthyroidism and ophthalmopathy. Authors of the study amplified TCR beta CDR3 regions from RNA transcripts. In the first-round RT-PCR of the TCR CDR3, the HTBI primer set was used. TCRdb re-analysed the multiplex PCR reads in MiXCR, keeping a single row per CDR3 protein. There are about 98,000 distinct CDR3 sequences in the sample; roughly 40% occur only once, and roughly a tenth lies in the top ten. The specimen was peripheral blood or thyroid tissue (not recorded which). Receptors originate from a woman in her twenties or thirties with Graves' hyperthyroidism.

The chain recombines TRBV20-1 with TRBJ2-7; 10 bases are shared with TRBD1. CDR1 is DFQATT, CDR2 SNEGSKA, per germline (reference sequence). The CDR3 is 15 amino acids. J lost 1 base, V lost 6 bases, and 9 bases had no gene match. CDR3 loop: CSAHGTGARSYEQYF. The CDR3 DNA reads TGCAGTGCACACGGGACAGGGGCTAGGTCCTACGAGCAGTACTTC.

The chain employs TRBV10-3 and TRBJ2-7; 9 bases map to TRBD2. The ends lost 0 bases at V and 3 bases at J; junction bases unmatched: 6. CDR3 size: 16 residues. Per germline, CDR1 ENHRY and CDR2 SYGVKD. CDR3 loop: CAISESNLAGFYEQYF. In DNA form, the CDR3 reads TGTGCCATCAGTGAGTCGAACCTAGCGGGATTCTACGAGCAGTACTTC.

This clonotype occurred many times. The chain combines TRBV7-3 with TRBJ2-3; D is unresolved. Germline CDR1 is SGHTA and CDR2 is FQGTGA. The CDR3 sequence is 15 residues long. Trimming removed 1 base at V and 2 bases at J, with 10 bases between. The CDR3: CASSLKAHDTDTQYF. The CDR3 region has the DNA TGTGCCAGCAGCTTAAAGGCCCATGACACAGATACGCAGTATTTT. The full variable domain, its missing parts supplied by reference TRBV7-3 and TRBJ2-3, is GAGVSQTPSNKVTEKGKYVELRCDPISGHTALYWYRQSLGQGPEFLIYFQGTGAADDSGLPNDRFFAVRPEGSVSTLKIQRTERGDSAVYLCASSLKAHDTDTQYFGPGTRLTVL.

With respect to this clonotype: At one end, the junction sequence differs from germline, possibly due to a read error. The chain uses TRBV20-1 and TRBJ2-5; a possible D gene is TRBD2 (5 bases). CDR3 length equals 14 residues. In germline, CDR1 is DFQATT, CDR2 SNEGSKA (reference sequence). CDR3 amino acids: CSAFPPADQETQHF. The CDR3 DNA sequence: TGCAGCGCTTTCCCCCCAGCGGACCAAGAGACCCAGCACTTC.

This clonotype appeared many times. J is TRBJ2-5 and V is TRBV30; D gene ambiguous. The CDR3 sequence is 11 residues long. Germline loops: CDR1 GTSNPN, CDR2 SVGIG (reference sequence). Trimming took off 3 bases at V and 2 bases at J, with 4 bases between the two ends. In DNA form, the CDR3 reads TGTGCCTGGAGCCCACAAGAGACCCAGTACTTC. This sequence encodes CAWSPQETQYF.

This clonotype was counted at least ten times. This chain connects TRBV9 to TRBJ1-5; D is unclear. V lost 4 bases to trimming and J lost 1 base, with 12 bases between them. The CDR3 contains 15 residues. Germline lookup yields CDR1 SGDLS and CDR2 YYNGEE. The CDR3 protein is CASSPAGGSNQPQHF. CDR3 sequence (DNA): TGTGCCAGCAGCCCGGCGGGTGGAAGCAATCAGCCCCAGCATTTT.

Concerning this clonotype itself: This may arise from a read error, as a much more abundant clone is one base away. This rearrangement joins TRBV12-3 or TRBV12-4 to TRBJ2-5; no definite D call. The CDR3 has 13 amino acids. Trimming cost V 3 bases and J 5 bases, with 10 bases left between them. CDR3 sequence (DNA): TGTGCCAGCAGTTTGAAGTTGCGGGAGACCCAGTACTTC. Protein: CASSLKLRETQYF.

The rearrangement uses TRBV7-2 and TRBJ1-1; the D gene is possibly TRBD1 (5 bases). Trimming took 1 base from V and 11 from J, leaving 14 bases between them. Germline V gene lookup returns CDR1 SGHTA and CDR2 FQGNSA. The CDR3 totals 13 residues. The CDR3 spells CASSLVGPGDAFF. The CDR3, as DNA: TGTGCCAGCAGCTTAGTGGGGCCCGGTGACGCTTTCTTT. Drawing the rest from reference TRBV7-2 and TRBJ1-1, the complete variable domain is GAGVSQSPSNKVTEKGKDVELRCDPISGHTALYWYRQSLGQGLEFLIYFQGNSAPDKSGLPSDRFSAERTGGSVSTLTIQRTQQEDSAVYLCASSLVGPGDAFFGQGTRLTVV.

This clonotype was recorded many times. In DNA form, the CDR3 reads TGTGCCAGCAGCCAATCACGTCAGGGCGGGCAGCCCCAGCATTTT. Its translation: CASSQSRQGGQPQHF. The chain uses TRBV16 and TRBJ1-5, with D possibly matching TRBD1 (5 bases). Germline values: CDR1 KGHSY, CDR2 FQNENV. V lost 0 bases to trimming and J lost 7 bases, with 13 bases between them. The CDR3 runs to 15 residues. The entire variable domain, with the rest obtained from reference TRBV16 and TRBJ1-5, is as follows: GEEVAQTPKHLVRGEGQKAKLYCAPIKGHSYVFWYQQVLKNEFKFLISFQNENVFDETGMPKERFSAKCLPNSPCSLEIQATKLEDSAVYFCASSQSRQGGQPQHFGDGTRLSIL.